What follows are 31 T cell receptor beta chains derived from one specimen sequenced in a study of regulatory T cells in long-lasting Graves disease. According to the study, TCR beta libraries were built with iRepertoire HTBI primers and CDR3-region Arm-PCR. TCRdb processed the multiplex PCR reads anew with MiXCR; each CDR3 protein has one entry. This table has about 450,000 distinct CDR3 sequences, roughly a quarter appearing once. Documented time point: persistent/refractory GD, antithyroid drugs over 5 years with positive TRAb. The TCR library used RNA extracted from PBMCs. The sample here was peripheral blood mononuclear cells (PBMCs), taken when the disease was refractory, from a patient treated with antithyroid drugs. The receptors stem from a female donor with Graves disease.

This chain links TRBV5-6 with TRBJ2-7; the match to TRBD1 covers 10 bases. J was trimmed by 3 bases and V by 2 bases; bases with no gene match: 5. Germline CDR1 and CDR2: SGHDT and YYEEEE. The CDR3 runs 15 residues. The CDR3 protein is CASSLPGQGRYEQYF. Here the CDR3 DNA reads TGTGCCAGCAGCTTACCGGGACAGGGGCGCTACGAGCAGTACTTC.

V gene TRBV5-1 combines with J gene TRBJ2-2; 10 bases match TRBD1. The CDR3 has 16 amino acids. Per the germline V gene, CDR1 is SGHRS and CDR2 is YFSETQ. V dropped 5 bases and J dropped 1; count of bases not matched to a gene: 5. The CDR3 DNA is TGCGCCAGCAGGAGACAGGGGGCAAGGAACACCGGGGAGCTGTTTTTT. Translating it yields CASRRQGARNTGELFF.

Only a few counts were recorded for this clonotype. The gene calls are TRBV7-3 and TRBJ2-7; TRBD1 might be the D (5 bases). Per germline, CDR1 SGHTA and CDR2 FQGTGA. The CDR3 covers 15 residues. The V and J ends lost 2 bases and 5 bases respectively, with 16 bases between them. CDR3 nucleotides: TGTGCCAGCAGCTTAGGTGGGGCGCGGAGAGACGAGCAGTACTTC. It is translated as CASSLGGARRDEQYF.

This clonotype was found many times. V is TRBV27 and J is TRBJ2-3; 10 positions match TRBD2. This CDR3 is 18 amino acids long. V was pared by 2 bases and J by 0 bases, with 8 bases of the junction left unmatched. CDR1 is MNHEY and CDR2 is SMNVEV in the germline V gene (reference sequence). The chain's CDR3 is CASSLRQTSGDSTDTQYF. The CDR3 region has the DNA TGTGCCAGCAGTTTACGCCAAACTAGCGGGGATAGCACAGATACGCAGTATTTT.

This clonotype was seen only a few times. Here the CDR3 omits its conserved ending phenylalanine or tryptophan, so a read error is the likely source. Because the CDR3's place on the DNA is in doubt, the DNA is left out and the CDR3 is given as listed by TCRdb. V is TRBV7-2 and J is TRBJ2-5; the table's D call TRBD1 went unverified against the DNA. Germline V gives CDR1 SGHTA, CDR2 FQGNSA. The CDR3 contains 13 residues when both ends are counted. The chain's CDR3 is CASSPQTRDNGFY.

The V gene is TRBV5-1, the J gene TRBJ1-1; 7 bases agree with TRBD1. The J segment lost 6 bases and the V segment lost 0 bases, leaving 8 bases of the junction unmatched. Germline CDR1 reads SGHRS; CDR2 reads YFSETQ. The length of the CDR3 is 15 residues. Here the CDR3 DNA reads TGCGCCAGCAGCTTGGCTGTAGGGGGCTTCTCTGAAGCTTTCTTT. Protein sequence: CASSLAVGGFSEAFF.

The V call is TRBV20-1, the J call TRBJ1-2; TRBD1 aligns across 7 bases. Germline CDR1 DFQATT, CDR2 SNEGSKA (reference sequence). This CDR3 is built from 14 residues. Germline trimming cut 6 bases from V and 0 bases from J; bases unmatched to any gene: 7. The CDR3 nucleotides read TGCAGTGCAAACCTGGGGACAGCTAACTATGGCTACACCTTC. Translating gives CSANLGTANYGYTF.

Many counts were recorded for this clonotype. The V call is TRBV20-1, the J call TRBJ2-5, with 8 bases lining up with TRBD2. The CDR3 loop spans 17 amino acids. The J segment lost 2 bases and the V segment lost 3 bases, leaving 14 bases of the junction unmatched. Per the germline V gene, CDR1 is DFQATT and CDR2 is SNEGSKA (reference sequence). The CDR3 protein is CSASDFLASGQQETQYF. The CDR3 DNA reads TGCAGTGCTAGCGACTTTTTGGCTAGCGGGCAACAAGAGACCCAGTACTTC.

This clonotype came up a few times. This chain links TRBV6-5 with TRBJ1-2; possible D gene TRBD1, 5 bases. The germline CDR1 and CDR2 sequences are MNHEY and SVGAGI. The germline V and J ends were trimmed by 2 bases and 2 bases, with 18 bases remaining between them. CDR3 size: 17 residues. The CDR3 DNA is TGTGCCAGCAGTTACGACCTAACGGGGGTAGGAAACTATGGCTACACCTTC. As protein: CASSYDLTGVGNYGYTF.

The rearrangement uses TRBV7-2 and TRBJ2-3, with D unclear. The CDR3 spans 12 residues. V dropped 6 bases and J dropped 15 bases, with 19 bases sitting between them. From germline, CDR1 is SGHTA and CDR2 FQGNSA. CDR3: CASRTRLGWYYF. For the CDR3, the DNA is TGTGCCAGCAGAACCCGATTAGGTTGGTACTATTTT.

Points on this clonotype: It may be a read error: a sequence one base away is much more abundant. This chain joins TRBV19 and TRBJ1-1; TRBD1 is a possible D gene (5 bases). Germline values: CDR1 LNHDA, CDR2 SQIVND (reference sequence). The CDR3 loop spans 17 amino acids. The CDR3 region is CASSWRPGTLMNTEVFF. CDR3 nucleotide sequence: TGTGCCAGTAGTTGGCGTCCCGGGACGTTGATGAACACTGAAGTTTTCTTT.

The chain links TRBV4-3 to TRBJ1-2; D is unclear. Per germline, CDR1 LGHNA and CDR2 YSLEER. V was clipped by 0 bases and J by 5 bases, with 19 bases between them. The CDR3 is 17 residues long. CDR3 in DNA: TGCGCCAGCAGCCAAGATCGTGCCCGTCCTAGACTGTATGGCTACACCTTC. Its translation is CASSQDRARPRLYGYTF.

The V call is TRBV6-1, the J call TRBJ1-2; 8 bases match TRBD1. The CDR3 spans 15 residues. The V gene end was trimmed by 7 bases and the J gene end by 6 bases; junction bases not matched to a gene: 13. Germline V gene sequence: CDR1 MNHNS, CDR2 SASEGT. In DNA, the CDR3 is TGTGCCAGCAATAAGAGGACAGGGATCCCCCATGGCTACACCTTC. Translating it yields CASNKRTGIPHGYTF.

This clonotype was recorded a few times. This sequence joins TRBV6-2 or TRBV6-3 and TRBJ1-3; no firm D call. CDR1 is MNHEY and CDR2 is SVGEGT in the germline V gene. This CDR3 is built from 12 residues. The ends were cut back, 2 bases at V and 10 bases at J, with 9 bases in the middle. CDR3 DNA sequence: TGTGCCAGCAGTTACGCCGGTGGAACCATATATTTT. Protein: CASSYAGGTIYF.

This clonotype was observed at least ten times. The J gene is TRBJ2-7, the V gene TRBV10-3; 7 nucleotides line up with TRBD1. The CDR3 loop spans 12 amino acids. V shed 5 bases and J 3 bases; nucleotides not matched to a gene: 1. The germline gives CDR1 ENHRY, CDR2 SYGVKD. The CDR3 DNA follows: TGTGCCATCAGTAGGGACAGCTACGAGCAGTACTTC. Residues: CAISRDSYEQYF.

The table lists this clonotype with a few counts. This sequence joins TRBV10-3 and TRBJ1-5, with D perhaps TRBD1 (5 bases). CDR1 and CDR2 from the germline V gene are ENHRY and SYGVKD. Trimming pared 2 bases from V and 1 base from J, leaving 9 bases between. The CDR3 is 15 amino acids. This CDR3 reads CAISETKGSNQPQHF. Here the CDR3 DNA reads TGTGCCATCAGTGAGACCAAGGGGAGCAATCAGCCCCAGCATTTT.

The J gene is TRBJ2-7, the V gene TRBV16; D is possibly TRBD1 or TRBD2 (5 bases each). The CDR3 extends over 11 amino acids. Trimming took off 5 bases at V and 8 bases at J, with 10 bases between the two ends. CDR1 KGHSY and CDR2 FQNENV come from the germline V gene. The CDR3 here is CASSGWDQQYF. The CDR3 DNA reads TGTGCCAGCAGCGGGTGGGACCAGCAGTACTTC. The full variable domain, in which reference TRBV16 and TRBJ2-7 provide the parts outside the CDR3, is GEEVAQTPKHLVRGEGQKAKLYCAPIKGHSYVFWYQQVLKNEFKFLISFQNENVFDETGMPKERFSAKCLPNSPCSLEIQATKLEDSAVYFCASSGWDQQYFGPGTRLTVT.

The V call is TRBV20-1, the J call TRBJ2-1; 10 nucleotides agree with TRBD2. CDR1 is DFQATT, CDR2 SNEGSKA, per germline (reference sequence). V dropped 5 bases and J dropped 9; count of bases not matched to a gene: 10. This CDR3 is 14 amino acids long. CDR3 coding DNA: TGCAGTGCTCCTAGCGGGAGAGTATTGGGTGAGCAGTTCTTC. Translated: CSAPSGRVLGEQFF.

The chain is built from TRBV4-1 and TRBJ2-5; D remains ambiguous. Germline V gene data show CDR1 as MGHRA and CDR2 as YSYEKL. The CDR3 loop spans 15 amino acids. The ends were cut back, 1 base at V and 0 bases at J, with 9 bases in the middle. CDR3 loop: CASSQVALDQETQYF. Here the CDR3 DNA reads TGCGCCAGCAGCCAAGTGGCGCTAGACCAAGAGACCCAGTACTTC.

The table lists this clonotype with many counts. V usage is TRBV2 and J usage is TRBJ2-2; unclear D gene. The germline CDR1 and CDR2 sequences are SNHLY and FYNNEI. This CDR3 is built from 14 residues. Trimming cost V 5 bases and J 5 bases, with 12 bases left between them. The CDR3 DNA follows: TGTGCCAGCAGTTTCGCGTCCGGGACCGGGGAGCTGTTTTTT. This sequence encodes CASSFASGTGELFF.

The chain has TRBV5-1 and TRBJ1-4; D unclear. Germline-derived CDR1 and CDR2 are SGHRS and YFSETQ. V lost 7 bases and J 8 bases, leaving 21 bases between the germline ends. The CDR3 is 15 amino acids. CDR3: CASSRGRTGLEKLFF. The CDR3 DNA reads TGCGCCAGCTCTCGCGGAAGGACCGGCCTCGAAAAACTGTTTTTT.

The chain couples TRBV5-1 to TRBJ1-2, with D possibly TRBD1 on 5 matching bases. This CDR3 comprises 14 residues. V lost 3 bases and J lost 4, with 13 bases in between. Germline V CDR1 and CDR2: SGHRS, YFSETQ. The CDR3 here is CASSSGGQVYGYTF. CDR3 DNA sequence: TGCGCCAGCAGCTCCGGAGGACAAGTCTATGGCTACACCTTC.

This clonotype was picked up a small number of times. The chain uses TRBV11-2 and TRBJ1-1; D is unclear. The V end was cut by 5 bases, the J end by 11 bases, with 12 bases between. Germline assignment: CDR1 SGHAT and CDR2 FQNNGV. The CDR3 extends over 11 amino acids. Written as DNA, the CDR3 is TGTGCCAGCAGCCCGTACAATGGGGCTTTCTTT. It yields the protein CASSPYNGAFF.

This sequence joins TRBV28 and TRBJ1-2; tentative D call: TRBD1 (5 bases). The CDR3 has 14 amino acids. Trimming pared 9 bases from V and 6 bases from J, leaving 20 bases between. CDR1 and CDR2 from the germline V gene are MDHEN and SYDVKM. CDR3 residues: CASSLGREYDGYTF. In DNA form, the CDR3 reads TGTGCCAGTAGTCTGGGCAGGGAGTATGATGGCTACACCTTC.

CDR3 sequence reads: CASGAGSSGANVLTF. Here the CDR3 DNA reads TGTGCCAGCGGGGCGGGAAGCTCTGGGGCCAACGTCCTGACTTTC. The chain uses TRBV6-1 and TRBJ2-6; the D gene is possibly TRBD2 (6 bases). Germline V gene sequence: CDR1 MNHNS, CDR2 SASEGT. The CDR3 extends over 15 amino acids. The V gene lost 8 bases and the J gene lost 0 bases, with 11 bases spanning the gap.

The chain carries TRBV19 and TRBJ2-1; no clear D gene. The V gene's germline CDR1 is LNHDA and CDR2 SQIVND (reference sequence). V was clipped by 3 bases and J by 7 bases, with 4 bases between them. This CDR3 spans 11 amino acids. The chain's CDR3 is CASSISNEQFF. In DNA form, the CDR3 reads TGTGCCAGTAGTATTTCTAATGAGCAGTTCTTC.

A few counts support this clonotype. The V gene is TRBV7-6, the J gene TRBJ2-5; no definite D call. V lost 5 bases, J lost 2 bases, and 15 bases lay in between. Germline V CDR1 and CDR2: SGHVS, FNYEAQ. The CDR3 extends over 15 amino acids. The CDR3 sequence: CASSAYKRLQETQYF. Written as DNA, the CDR3 is TGTGCCAGCAGCGCCTATAAACGGCTGCAAGAGACCCAGTACTTC.

J is TRBJ2-5 and V is TRBV19, with D unclear. From germline, CDR1 is LNHDA and CDR2 SQIVND (reference sequence). V was shortened by 4 bases and J by 5 bases, with 8 bases between the two germline ends. The CDR3 spans 12 residues. CDR3: CASSNPIETQYF. The CDR3 DNA reads as TGTGCCAGTAGTAACCCTATCGAGACCCAGTACTTC.

Only a few counts were recorded for this clonotype. The rearrangement joins TRBV7-9 to TRBJ2-7; D perhaps matches TRBD2 (6 bases). Germline-derived CDR1 and CDR2 are SEHNR and FQNEAQ (reference sequence). Deletions cut 6 bases from V and 4 bases from J, with 13 bases between. The CDR3 extends over 13 amino acids. CDR3 coding DNA: TGTGCCAGCAGTAAACTAGCTGGGTACGAGCAGTACTTC. As protein: CASSKLAGYEQYF.

Ten or more counts support this clonotype. The rearrangement links TRBV6-1 to TRBJ1-1, with D perhaps matching TRBD1 (6 bases). The CDR3 is 13 amino acids. Germline-derived CDR1 and CDR2 are MNHNS and SASEGT. V was trimmed by 6 bases and J by 2 bases, leaving 10 bases between them. DNA of the CDR3: TGTGCCAGCAGGGACAGCCGAAACACTGAAGCTTTCTTT. Residues: CASRDSRNTEAFF.

This clonotype was recorded a few times. The J gene is TRBJ2-2, the V gene TRBV29-1; 7 nucleotides align to TRBD2. V shed 4 bases, J shed 4 bases, and the junction held 9 bases outside the gene matches. Germline V gene lookup returns CDR1 SQVTM and CDR2 ANQGSEA. The CDR3 has 15 residues. For the CDR3, the DNA is TGCAGCGTTGCAACGGTGCGGGAGCCCACCGGGGAGCTGTTTTTT. This translates into CSVATVREPTGELFF.